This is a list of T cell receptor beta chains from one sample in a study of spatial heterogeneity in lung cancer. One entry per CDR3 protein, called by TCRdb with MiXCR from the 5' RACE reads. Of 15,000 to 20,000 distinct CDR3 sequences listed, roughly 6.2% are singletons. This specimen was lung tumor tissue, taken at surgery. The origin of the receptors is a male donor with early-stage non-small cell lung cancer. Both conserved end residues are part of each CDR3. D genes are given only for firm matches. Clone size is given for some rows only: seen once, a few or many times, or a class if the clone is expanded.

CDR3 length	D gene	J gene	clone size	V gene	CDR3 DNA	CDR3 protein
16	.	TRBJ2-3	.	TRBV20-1	TGCAGTGCTAGAGGCCTCCCGGGGGCCCACACAGATACGCAGTATTTT	CSARGLPGAHTDTQYF
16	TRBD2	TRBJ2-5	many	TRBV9	TGTGCCAGCAGCGTATGGGCTAGCGGGGCCCAAGAGACCCAGTACTTC	CASSVWASGAQETQYF
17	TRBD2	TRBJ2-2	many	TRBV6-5	TGTGCCAGCAGGGGACTAGCGGGAGTAGGAGGGACCGGGGAGCTGTTTTTT	CASRGLAGVGGTGELFF
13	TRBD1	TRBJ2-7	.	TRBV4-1	TGCGCCAGCAGCCGGGACAGCTCCTACGAGCAGTACTTC	CASSRDSSYEQYF
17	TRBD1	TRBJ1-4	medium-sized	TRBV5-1	TGCGCCAGCAGCCACGGACAGGGGGCAGAAGGACGTGAAAAACTGTTTTTT	CASSHGQGAEGREKLFF
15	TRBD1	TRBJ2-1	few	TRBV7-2	TGTGCCAGCAGCCCCGGGACAGGGTCCCACAATGAGCAGTTCTTC	CASSPGTGSHNEQFF
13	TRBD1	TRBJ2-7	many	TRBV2	TGTGCCAGCAGTCCGGGACAGGGCGCGGAGCAGTACTTC	CASSPGQGAEQYF
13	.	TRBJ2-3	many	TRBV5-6	TGTGCCAGCAGCTTGGGGAGCACAGATACGCAGTATTTT	CASSLGSTDTQYF
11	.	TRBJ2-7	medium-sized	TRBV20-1	TGCAGTGCCGGGAGCGGCTACGAGCAGTACTTC	CSAGSGYEQYF
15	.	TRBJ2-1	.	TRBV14	TGTGCCAGCAGCCCGTACATGGGGCTCGGGAATGAGCAGTTCTTC	CASSPYMGLGNEQFF
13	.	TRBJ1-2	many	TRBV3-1	TGTGCCAGCAGCCAAAGTCCATCGAATGGCTACACCTTC	CASSQSPSNGYTF
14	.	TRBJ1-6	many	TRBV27	TGTGCCAGCAGTTTGGTCAGCGGAAATTCACCCCTCCACTTT	CASSLVSGNSPLHF
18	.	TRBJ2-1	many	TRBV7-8	TGTGCCAGCAGCCGTGGACAGGGTTCCAGCGGGGGCTACAATGAGCAGTTCTTC	CASSRGQGSSGGYNEQFF
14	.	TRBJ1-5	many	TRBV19	TGTGCCAGTAGTATTAAAGGGAGTAATCAGCCCCAGCATTTT	CASSIKGSNQPQHF
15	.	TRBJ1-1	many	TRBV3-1	TGTGCCAGCAGCCAAAACATGGCCATGGGCACTGAAGCTTTCTTT	CASSQNMAMGTEAFF
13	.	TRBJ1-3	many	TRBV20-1	TGCAGTGCCAGAGGGGCGGGGGGACCAACCATATATTTT	CSARGAGGPTIYF
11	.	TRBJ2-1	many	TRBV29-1	TGCAGCGCCGCCCCCAGGAATGAGCAGTTCTTC	CSAAPRNEQFF
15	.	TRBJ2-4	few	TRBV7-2	TGTGCCAGCAGCTTATGGGGCGGGGGCCTTGGCATTCAGTACTTC	CASSLWGGGLGIQYF
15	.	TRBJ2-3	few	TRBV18	TGTGCCAGCAGTTCGGCCGCCCCGGGCACAGATACGCAGTATTTT	CASSSAAPGTDTQYF
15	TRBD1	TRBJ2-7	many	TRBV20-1	TGCAGTGCTAGTCCCGGGACAGGGGGACTCTACGAGCAGTACTTC	CSASPGTGGLYEQYF
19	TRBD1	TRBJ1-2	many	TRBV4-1	TGCGCCAGCAGCCAAACGCCTCCGGGACAGGGACTCTCGAGCTATGGCTACACCTTC	CASSQTPPGQGLSSYGYTF
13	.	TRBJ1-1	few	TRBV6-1	TGTGCCAGCAGTGCGGACTTCAACACTGAAGCTTTCTTT	CASSADFNTEAFF
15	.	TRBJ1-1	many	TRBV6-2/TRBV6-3	TGTGCCAGCAGTTCCGTCGTATCGACAGCGATTGAAGCTTTCTTT	CASSSVVSTAIEAFF
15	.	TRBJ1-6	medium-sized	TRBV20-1	TGCAGTGCTAGAGATCAATTGACTGGGGGTTCACCCCTCCACTTT	CSARDQLTGGSPLHF
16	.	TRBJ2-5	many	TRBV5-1	TGCGCCAGCAGCTCTGGATCGGGCCGCGGGGCAGAGACCCAGTACTTC	CASSSGSGRGAETQYF
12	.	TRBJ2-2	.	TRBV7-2	TGTGCCAGCAGCCATAGCACCGGGGAGCTGTTTTTT	CASSHSTGELFF
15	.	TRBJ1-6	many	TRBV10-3	TGTGCCATCAGTGAGTCTGAGGGTTACGGTTCACCCCTCCACTTT	CAISESEGYGSPLHF
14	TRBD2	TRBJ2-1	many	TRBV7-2	TGTGCCAGCAGCTTAGGGGGAGCGGGAGAGTCGCAGTTCTTC	CASSLGGAGESQFF
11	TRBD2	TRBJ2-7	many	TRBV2	TGTGCCAGCAGTTCGCGGGGGGAGCAGTACTTC	CASSSRGEQYF
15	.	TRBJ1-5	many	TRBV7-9	TGTGCCAGCAGCTTAGAGGGGCAGGTTGATCAGCCCCAGCATTTT	CASSLEGQVDQPQHF
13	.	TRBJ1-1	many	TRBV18	TGTGCCAGCTCACCCCCCTGGGGGAAAGAAGCTTTCTTT	CASSPPWGKEAFF
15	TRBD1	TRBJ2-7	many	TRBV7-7	TGTGCCAGCAGCTCAGGGACAGGGAGATCAGACGAGCAGTACTTC	CASSSGTGRSDEQYF
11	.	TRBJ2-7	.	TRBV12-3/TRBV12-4	TGTGCCAGCAGTTTTGGGACGTCGAAGTACTTC	CASSFGTSKYF
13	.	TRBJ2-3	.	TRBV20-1	TGCAGTGCCCCTAAACCCCCGGCAGATACGCAGTATTTT	CSAPKPPADTQYF
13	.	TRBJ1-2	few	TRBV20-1	TGCAGTGCTAGAGATGAGCAGAACTATGGCTACACCTTC	CSARDEQNYGYTF
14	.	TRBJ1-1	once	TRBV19	TGTGCCAGTTATGGGGAATACTGGAACACTGAAGCTTTCTTT	CASYGEYWNTEAFF
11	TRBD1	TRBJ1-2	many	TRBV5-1	TGCGCCAGCAAGGGGGCCTATGGCTACACCTTC	CASKGAYGYTF
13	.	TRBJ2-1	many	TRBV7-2	TGTGCCAGCAGCTTCTTGCAGGGTACTGAGCAGTTCTTC	CASSFLQGTEQFF